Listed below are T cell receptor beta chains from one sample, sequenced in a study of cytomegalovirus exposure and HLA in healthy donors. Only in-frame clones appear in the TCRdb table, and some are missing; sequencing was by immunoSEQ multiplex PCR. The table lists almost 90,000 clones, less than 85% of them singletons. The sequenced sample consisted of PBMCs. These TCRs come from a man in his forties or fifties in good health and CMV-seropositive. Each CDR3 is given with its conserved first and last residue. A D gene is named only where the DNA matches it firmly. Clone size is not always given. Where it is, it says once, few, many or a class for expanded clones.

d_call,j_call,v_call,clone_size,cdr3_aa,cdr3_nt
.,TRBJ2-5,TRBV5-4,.,CASSLDRVGETQYF,TGTGCCAGCAGCTTGGACAGGGTGGGAGAGACCCAGTACTTC
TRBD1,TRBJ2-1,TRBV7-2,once,CASSSQLVGTGFF,TGTGCCAGCAGCTCCCAACTGGTTGGGACAGGGTTCTTC
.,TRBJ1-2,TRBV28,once,CASSPQQVDGYTF,TGTGCCAGCAGTCCACAACAGGTAGATGGCTACACCTTC
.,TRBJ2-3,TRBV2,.,CASSSPAGHTQYF,TGTGCCAGCAGCTCGCCCGCGGGCCATACGCAGTATTTT
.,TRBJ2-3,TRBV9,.,CASSEGGAPDTQYF,TGTGCCAGCAGCGAGGGCGGGGCCCCGGATACGCAGTATTTT
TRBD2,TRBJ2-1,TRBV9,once,CASSVVPSGSYNEQFF,TGTGCCAGCAGCGTAGTGCCTAGCGGTTCCTACAATGAGCAGTTCTTC
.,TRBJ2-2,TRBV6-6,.,CASNPGPIPGELFF,TGTGCCAGCAACCCTGGGCCGATCCCCGGGGAGCTGTTTTTT
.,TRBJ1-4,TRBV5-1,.,CASGLRRGEKLFF,TGCGCCAGCGGCTTGCGCCGCGGTGAAAAACTGTTTTTT
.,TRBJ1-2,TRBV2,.,CASRDRDLSNYGYTF,TGTGCCAGCAGGGACCGGGACTTATCTAACTATGGCTACACCTTC
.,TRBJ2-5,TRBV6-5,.,CASSYSGGGQETQYF,TGTGCCAGCAGTTACTCCGGGGGAGGACAAGAGACCCAGTACTTC
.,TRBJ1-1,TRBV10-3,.,CAIRGTGTEAFF,TGTGCCATCAGAGGGACCGGGACAGAAGCTTTCTTT
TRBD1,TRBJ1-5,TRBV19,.,CASSMGQGRLNRNQPQHF,TGTGCCAGTAGTATGGGACAGGGAAGACTTAATCGCAATCAGCCCCAGCATTTT
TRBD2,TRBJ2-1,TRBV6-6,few,CATETGTSLNEQFF,TGTGCCACCGAAACCGGGACTAGCCTCAATGAGCAGTTCTTC
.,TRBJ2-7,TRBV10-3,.,CAITSGLGYEQYF,TGTGCCATCACGAGCGGGCTCGGTTACGAGCAGTACTTC
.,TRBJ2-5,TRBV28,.,CASLQGGEAKTQYF,TGTGCCAGCCTCCAAGGAGGGGAAGCAAAGACCCAGTACTTC
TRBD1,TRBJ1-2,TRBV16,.,CASSRTGERGYTF,TGTGCCAGCAGCCGCACAGGGGAAAGAGGCTACACCTTC
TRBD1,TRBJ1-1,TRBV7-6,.,CASSSQGARATEAFF,TGTGCCAGCAGCTCCCAGGGGGCGAGAGCCACTGAAGCTTTCTTT
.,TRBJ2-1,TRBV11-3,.,CASSNRNNEQFF,TGTGCCAGCAGCAACAGAAACAATGAGCAGTTCTTC
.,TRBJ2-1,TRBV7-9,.,CASNRLGTRNYNEQFF,TGTGCCAGCAACCGCTTAGGGACAAGAAACTACAATGAGCAGTTCTTC
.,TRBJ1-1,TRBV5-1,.,CASSNPQGSDTEAFF,TGCGCCAGCAGCAACCCACAGGGTAGCGATACTGAAGCTTTCTTT
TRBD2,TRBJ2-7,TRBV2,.,CASSPPGGAYEQYF,TGTGCCAGCAGTCCCCCCGGGGGGGCCTACGAGCAGTACTTC
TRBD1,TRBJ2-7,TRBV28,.,CASRTGRCEQYF,TGTGCCAGCCGGACAGGGAGGTGCGAGCAGTACTTC
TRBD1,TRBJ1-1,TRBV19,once,CASMETGTVYTEAFF,TGTGCCAGTATGGAAACCGGGACAGTATATACTGAAGCTTTCTTT
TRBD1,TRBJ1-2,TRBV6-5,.,CASRRGQGSYGYTF,TGTGCCAGCAGACGGGGACAGGGAAGCTATGGCTACACCTTC
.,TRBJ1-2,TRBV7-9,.,CASSPSLVGVGYTF,TGTGCCAGCAGCCCCTCACTCGTAGGGGTCGGCTACACCTTC
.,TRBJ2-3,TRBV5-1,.,CASSLVSGVNTDTQYF,TGCGCCAGCAGCTTGGTTTCGGGAGTCAACACAGATACGCAGTATTTT
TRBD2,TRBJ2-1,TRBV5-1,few,CASSFLGLAGENEQFF,TGCGCCAGCAGCTTCCTAGGACTAGCGGGAGAGAATGAGCAGTTCTTC
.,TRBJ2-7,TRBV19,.,CATSSPGAPSYEQYF,TGTGCCACCTCATCCCCAGGGGCCCCTTCCTACGAGCAGTACTTC
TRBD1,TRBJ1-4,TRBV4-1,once,CASSQGTGPEKLFF,TGCGCCAGCAGCCAAGGGACAGGACCTGAAAAACTGTTTTTT
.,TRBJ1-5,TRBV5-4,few,CASSRLGQGSAPQHF,TGTGCCAGCAGCCGCCTGGGGCAGGGCTCGGCGCCCCAGCATTTT
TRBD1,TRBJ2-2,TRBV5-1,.,CASSAGTGGPTGELFF,TGCGCCAGCAGCGCCGGGACAGGGGGCCCCACCGGGGAGCTGTTTTTT
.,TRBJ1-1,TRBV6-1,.,CASRQNTEAFF,TGTGCCAGCCGACAGAACACTGAAGCTTTCTTT
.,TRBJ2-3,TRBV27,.,CASSLPKSLVRGTDTQYF,TGTGCCAGCAGTTTACCTAAGTCCCTGGTCAGGGGCACAGATACGCAGTATTTT
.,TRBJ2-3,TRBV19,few,CASSTAGLPTDTQYF,TGTGCCAGTAGTACAGCGGGTCTTCCGACAGATACGCAGTATTTT
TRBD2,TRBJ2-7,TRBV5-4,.,CASSREGRSAYEQYF,TGTGCCAGCAGCAGGGAGGGCCGGAGCGCCTACGAGCAGTACTTC
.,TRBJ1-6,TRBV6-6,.,CASREGSSYNSPLHF,TGTGCCAGCAGAGAAGGGAGCTCCTATAATTCACCCCTCCACTTT
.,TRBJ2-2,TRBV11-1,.,CASRPLASGELFF,TGTGCCAGCAGACCACTAGCCTCCGGGGAGCTGTTTTTT
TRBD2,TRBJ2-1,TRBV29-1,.,CSRGTSGSCGEQFF,TGCAGCAGAGGGACTAGCGGGAGTTGTGGTGAGCAGTTCTTC
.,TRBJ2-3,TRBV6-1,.,CASSEEGMRVYTDTQYF,TGTGCCAGCAGTGAAGAAGGTATGAGGGTTTACACAGATACGCAGTATTTT
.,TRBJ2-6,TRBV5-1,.,CASSFGSGANVLTF,TGCGCCAGCAGCTTCGGCTCTGGGGCCAACGTCCTGACTTTC
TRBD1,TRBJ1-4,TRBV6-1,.,CASSEAGTGTEKLFF,TGTGCCAGCAGTGAAGCAGGGACAGGGACTGAAAAACTGTTTTTT
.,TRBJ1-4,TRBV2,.,CASSEGQGLGELFF,TGTGCCAGCAGTGAAGGTCAGGGCCTTGGGGAACTGTTTTTT
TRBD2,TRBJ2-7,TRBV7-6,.,CASSLGRGTSGASYEQYF,TGTGCCAGCAGCTTAGGAAGGGGTACTAGCGGAGCCTCCTACGAGCAGTACTTC
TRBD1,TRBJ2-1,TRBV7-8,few,CASSNRDRASNEQFF,TGTGCCAGCAGCAACCGGGACAGGGCGTCAAATGAGCAGTTCTTC
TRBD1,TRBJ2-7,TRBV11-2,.,CASSLGTGTSEQYF,TGTGCCAGCAGCTTGGGGACAGGGACGTCCGAGCAGTACTTC
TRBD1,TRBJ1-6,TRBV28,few,CASRSTGEWPPLHF,TGTGCCAGCAGATCAACAGGGGAATGGCCACCCCTCCACTTT
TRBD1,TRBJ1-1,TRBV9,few,CASSAGGIDTEAFF,TGTGCCAGCAGCGCAGGGGGCATTGACACTGAAGCTTTCTTT
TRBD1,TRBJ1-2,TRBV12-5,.,CASGLTLTGVRGYTF,TGTGCTAGTGGTTTGACCCTCACAGGGGTTCGTGGCTACACCTTC
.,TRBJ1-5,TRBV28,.,CASRGALSNQPQHF,TGTGCCAGCAGAGGGGCCCTTAGCAATCAGCCCCAGCATTTT
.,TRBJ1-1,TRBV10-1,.,CASSERGNTEAFF,TGCGCCAGCAGTGAGAGGGGGAACACTGAAGCTTTCTTT
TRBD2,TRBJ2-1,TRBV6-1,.,CASSDEEPGLAYYNEQFF,TGTGCCAGCAGTGATGAGGAACCAGGACTAGCGTACTACAATGAGCAGTTCTTC
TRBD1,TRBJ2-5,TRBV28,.,CASSLGTVIQETQYF,TGTGCCAGCAGCTTAGGGACAGTTATCCAAGAGACCCAGTACTTC
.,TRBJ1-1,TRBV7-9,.,CASSREGENTEAFF,TGTGCCAGCAGCCGGGAGGGCGAGAACACTGAAGCTTTCTTT
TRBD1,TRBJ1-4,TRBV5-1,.,CASSLDGTGLEKLFF,TGCGCCAGCAGCTTGGATGGGACAGGGCTTGAAAAACTGTTTTTT
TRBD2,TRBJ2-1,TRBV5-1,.,CASSKLEAGGYNEQFF,TGCGCCAGCAGTAAACTGGAGGCGGGAGGGTACAATGAGCAGTTCTTC
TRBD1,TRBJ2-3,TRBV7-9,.,CASSLLRTGGTDTQYF,TGTGCCAGCAGCTTACTCCGGACAGGGGGCACAGATACGCAGTATTTT
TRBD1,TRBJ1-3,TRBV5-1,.,CASSFGDRVGNTIYF,TGCGCCAGCAGCTTCGGGGACAGGGTCGGAAACACCATATATTTT
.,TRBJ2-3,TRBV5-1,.,CASSPLEGSSGVF,TGCGCCAGCAGCCCCCTTGAGGGTAGCAGCGGTGTTTTT
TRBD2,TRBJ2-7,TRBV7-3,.,CASSSLTSGSPHEQYF,TGTGCCAGCAGCTCCCTGACTAGCGGGAGTCCCCACGAGCAGTACTTC